This TCR beta chain was profiled in a study of read filtering for tumor transcriptome and immune sequencing. The overall study: Mean patient age was roughly 66 years, range roughly 47 to 90; roughly 18 male, around 15 female. Whole-transcriptome libraries were prepared after DNase treatment.

This clonotype was recorded at least ten times. The antigen remains unidentified. The library was built from roughly 400 ng RNA with molecular barcoded adaptors for alpha/delta and beta/gamma chains. MiXCR, applied by TCRdb to the reads, yields one record per CDR3 protein. The sample has 20,000 to 30,000 distinct CDR3 sequences; roughly 22% are singletons. Study findings and constraints: The sorted CD138-negative fraction was a mixed bone marrow immune population, not purified T cells.

Trimming took off 4 bases at V and 13 bases at J, with 16 bases between the two ends. The CDR3 runs to 12 residues. CDR1 and CDR2 (germline): SGHNT, YYREEE (reference sequence). Sequencing input: a population of CD138-negative cells sorted from bone marrow. This clonotype originated in a donor aged 40 or over with multiple myeloma. This rearrangement joins TRBV5-4 to TRBJ2-3; no reliable D call. CDR3 sequence: CASSDRATVEYF. In DNA, the CDR3 is TGTGCCAGCAGCGACCGGGCCACAGTAGAGTATTTT. The full variable domain, rest sourced from reference TRBV5-4 and TRBJ2-3, is ETGVTQSPTHLIKTRGQQVTLRCSSQSGHNTVSWYQQALGQGPQFIFQYYREEENGRGNFPPRFSGLQFPNYSSELNVNALELDDSALYLCASSDRATVEYFGPGTRLTVL.